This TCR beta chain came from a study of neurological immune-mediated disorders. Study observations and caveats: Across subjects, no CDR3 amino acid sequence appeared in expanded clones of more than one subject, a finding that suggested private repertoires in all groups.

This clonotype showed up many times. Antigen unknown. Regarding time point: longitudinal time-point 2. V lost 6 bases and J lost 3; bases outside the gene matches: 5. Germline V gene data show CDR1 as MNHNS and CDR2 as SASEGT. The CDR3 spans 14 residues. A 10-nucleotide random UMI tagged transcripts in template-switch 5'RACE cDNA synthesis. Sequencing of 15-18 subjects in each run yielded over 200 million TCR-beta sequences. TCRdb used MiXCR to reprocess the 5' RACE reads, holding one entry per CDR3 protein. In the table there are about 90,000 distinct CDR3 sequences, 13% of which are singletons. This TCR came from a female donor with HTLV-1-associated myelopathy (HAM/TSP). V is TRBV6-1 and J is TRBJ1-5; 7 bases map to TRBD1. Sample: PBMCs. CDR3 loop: CASRKTGNNQPQHF. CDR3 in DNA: TGTGCCAGCAGGAAGACAGGGAACAATCAGCCCCAGCATTTT.